A selection of T cell receptor beta chains follows, all from one sample in a study of T cell responses to AZD1222 COVID-19 vaccine. Only in-frame clones appear in the TCRdb table, and some are missing; sequencing was by immunoSEQ multiplex PCR. The sample carries about 130,000 clones, about 93% recorded once. The material sequenced was peripheral blood, taken 28 days after the second AZD1222 dose. These receptor sequences come from an adult who received the AZD1222 COVID-19 vaccine. Each CDR3 is given with its conserved first and last residue. Fields, in order: CDR3 length, clone size, V gene, D gene, J gene, CDR3 DNA, CDR3 protein. The D gene is left open where the match is weak. For some rows the clone size is stated as once, few or many, or as a class when expanded; others skip it.

len: 12; abundance: NA; v_gene: TRBV5-1; d_gene: NA; j_gene: TRBJ1-1; CDR3nt: TGCGCCAGCAGCTACACCGGTAATGAAGCTTTCTTT; CDR3aa: CASSYTGNEAFF
len: 17; abundance: once; v_gene: TRBV28; d_gene: TRBD1; j_gene: TRBJ1-2; CDR3nt: TGTGCCAGCCAAAGTCCTCCGGGGACAGGGGATCAAGTAGGCTACACCTTC; CDR3aa: CASQSPPGTGDQVGYTF
len: 15; abundance: NA; v_gene: TRBV9; d_gene: NA; j_gene: TRBJ1-1; CDR3nt: TGTGCCAGCAGCGACAACTCCGCTGGGGACACTGAAGCTTTCTTT; CDR3aa: CASSDNSAGDTEAFF
len: 17; abundance: NA; v_gene: TRBV5-1; d_gene: NA; j_gene: TRBJ1-4; CDR3nt: TGCGCCAGCAGCTTGCTCCCGCGGGCTACAACTAATGAAAAACTGTTTTTT; CDR3aa: CASSLLPRATTNEKLFF
len: 14; abundance: NA; v_gene: TRBV18; d_gene: NA; j_gene: TRBJ2-2; CDR3nt: TGTGCCAGCTCAATATCCGGGACGACCGGGGAGCTGTTTTTT; CDR3aa: CASSISGTTGELFF
len: 17; abundance: NA; v_gene: TRBV4-1; d_gene: TRBD1; j_gene: TRBJ1-2; CDR3nt: TGCGCCAGCAGCCAAACTCTCAGGACAGGGGATAACTATGGCTACACCTTC; CDR3aa: CASSQTLRTGDNYGYTF
len: 13; abundance: NA; v_gene: TRBV28; d_gene: NA; j_gene: TRBJ2-2; CDR3nt: TGTGCCAGCAGTTCAGGATTCACCGGGGAGCTGTTTTTT; CDR3aa: CASSSGFTGELFF
len: 14; abundance: NA; v_gene: TRBV4-1; d_gene: NA; j_gene: TRBJ1-6; CDR3nt: TGCGCCAGCAGCCGCGGACAGCGCTATTCACCCCTCCACTTT; CDR3aa: CASSRGQRYSPLHF
len: 12; abundance: NA; v_gene: TRBV5-8; d_gene: NA; j_gene: TRBJ1-6; CDR3nt: TGTGCCAGCAGCCTGATCCGGGATTCCCTCCACTTT; CDR3aa: CASSLIRDSLHF
len: 15; abundance: NA; v_gene: TRBV5-4; d_gene: NA; j_gene: TRBJ1-4; CDR3nt: TGTGCCAGCAGCCGCCGGGAGGGAGGGATTCGAAAACTGTTTTTT; CDR3aa: CASSRREGGIRKLFF
len: 15; abundance: NA; v_gene: TRBV13; d_gene: NA; j_gene: TRBJ2-3; CDR3nt: TGTGCCAGCAGCCCTCGCGCGGCTAGCACAGATACGCAGTATTTT; CDR3aa: CASSPRAASTDTQYF
len: 16; abundance: NA; v_gene: TRBV19; d_gene: NA; j_gene: TRBJ1-6; CDR3nt: TGTGCCAGTAGTATCTCTACAGGCCGCTATAATTCACCCCTCCACTTT; CDR3aa: CASSISTGRYNSPLHF
len: 14; abundance: NA; v_gene: TRBV6-5; d_gene: NA; j_gene: TRBJ2-7; CDR3nt: TGTGCCAGCAAACGGGGCCAAGCGTCCTACGAGCAGTACTTC; CDR3aa: CASKRGQASYEQYF
len: 14; abundance: NA; v_gene: TRBV6-1; d_gene: NA; j_gene: TRBJ1-1; CDR3nt: TGTGCCAGCAGTGAGACGGACGGGAACACTGAAGCTTTCTTT; CDR3aa: CASSETDGNTEAFF
len: 15; abundance: NA; v_gene: TRBV10-3; d_gene: TRBD1; j_gene: TRBJ2-1; CDR3nt: TGTGCCATCAGTGAGTCGGGACAGACATCCAATGAGCAGTTCTTC; CDR3aa: CAISESGQTSNEQFF
len: 14; abundance: NA; v_gene: TRBV6-5; d_gene: TRBD2; j_gene: TRBJ2-1; CDR3nt: TGTGCCAGCAGACCTAGCGGGGGATCCAATGAGCAGTTCTTC; CDR3aa: CASRPSGGSNEQFF
len: 14; abundance: NA; v_gene: TRBV5-6; d_gene: NA; j_gene: TRBJ1-2; CDR3nt: TGTGCCAGCAGCTTGTTTGTGACGCAGTATGGCTACACCTTC; CDR3aa: CASSLFVTQYGYTF
len: 15; abundance: NA; v_gene: TRBV30; d_gene: TRBD1; j_gene: TRBJ1-2; CDR3nt: TGTGCCTGGAGTGTAGGCCAGGGGGTTAACTATGGCTACACCTTC; CDR3aa: CAWSVGQGVNYGYTF
len: 16; abundance: once; v_gene: TRBV2; d_gene: NA; j_gene: TRBJ1-3; CDR3nt: TGTGCCAGCAGGACTAGCCGCAGGGGAGGTGGAAACACCATATATTTT; CDR3aa: CASRTSRRGGGNTIYF
len: 15; abundance: NA; v_gene: TRBV4-2; d_gene: NA; j_gene: TRBJ1-2; CDR3nt: TGTGCCAGCAGCCAAGATTTCGGGATTTACTATGGCTACACCTTC; CDR3aa: CASSQDFGIYYGYTF
len: 18; abundance: NA; v_gene: TRBV5-1; d_gene: TRBD1; j_gene: TRBJ2-2; CDR3nt: TGCGCCAGCAGCTTAGTCCCCGGGACAGAAGTCTACACCGGGGAGCTGTTTTTT; CDR3aa: CASSLVPGTEVYTGELFF
len: 17; abundance: NA; v_gene: TRBV19; d_gene: NA; j_gene: TRBJ1-2; CDR3nt: TGTGCCAGTAGTATGCGGGCGGTTTTTTGGGGGCTCTATGGCTACACCTTC; CDR3aa: CASSMRAVFWGLYGYTF
len: 16; abundance: NA; v_gene: TRBV5-1; d_gene: NA; j_gene: TRBJ1-6; CDR3nt: TGCGCCAGCAGCCGGGACGGGGACATGGGTGATTCACCCCTCCACTTT; CDR3aa: CASSRDGDMGDSPLHF
len: 13; abundance: NA; v_gene: TRBV10-3; d_gene: NA; j_gene: TRBJ2-7; CDR3nt: TGTGCCATCAGTGGCGGCAGGGAGACCCGGTCTGACTTC; CDR3aa: CAISGGRETRSDF
len: 11; abundance: NA; v_gene: TRBV30; d_gene: NA; j_gene: TRBJ1-1; CDR3nt: TGTGCCTGGTCAAATACGGCTGAAGCTTTCTTT; CDR3aa: CAWSNTAEAFF
len: 16; abundance: NA; v_gene: TRBV29-1; d_gene: NA; j_gene: TRBJ1-5; CDR3nt: TGCAGCGCTGATCAAAGTGAACAGGGCGACGATCAGCCCCAGCATTTT; CDR3aa: CSADQSEQGDDQPQHF
len: 13; abundance: NA; v_gene: TRBV7-3; d_gene: NA; j_gene: TRBJ2-2; CDR3nt: TGTGCCAGCAGCCCAGCGAACACCGGGGAGCTGTTTTTT; CDR3aa: CASSPANTGELFF
len: 12; abundance: NA; v_gene: TRBV19; d_gene: NA; j_gene: TRBJ2-2; CDR3nt: TGTGCCAGTAGTATGCTAGCCGGGGAGCTGTTTTTT; CDR3aa: CASSMLAGELFF
len: 9; abundance: NA; v_gene: TRBV25-1; d_gene: TRBD2; j_gene: TRBJ2-7; CDR3nt: TGTGCCAGCAGGGGACTACAAATCTTC; CDR3aa: CASRGLQIF
len: 15; abundance: once; v_gene: TRBV19; d_gene: NA; j_gene: TRBJ1-5; CDR3nt: TGTGCCAGTAGAGGTAATACAGGGCGGAATCAGCCCCAGCATTTT; CDR3aa: CASRGNTGRNQPQHF
len: 11; abundance: NA; v_gene: TRBV28; d_gene: NA; j_gene: TRBJ2-2; CDR3nt: TGTGCCAGCAGCCTTAATCGGGAGCTGTTTTTT; CDR3aa: CASSLNRELFF
len: 14; abundance: once; v_gene: TRBV30; d_gene: NA; j_gene: TRBJ2-3; CDR3nt: TGTGCCTGGAGTCCGGGACACTCCACAGATACGCAGTATTTT; CDR3aa: CAWSPGHSTDTQYF
len: 14; abundance: NA; v_gene: TRBV9; d_gene: NA; j_gene: TRBJ1-1; CDR3nt: TGTGCCAGCAGCGTAGTAGGAGACACCCGTGAAGCTTTCTTT; CDR3aa: CASSVVGDTREAFF
len: 13; abundance: NA; v_gene: TRBV12-3/TRBV12-4; d_gene: TRBD1; j_gene: TRBJ1-2; CDR3nt: TGTGCCAGCAGATCGGACAGGAGTTATGGCTACACCTTC; CDR3aa: CASRSDRSYGYTF
len: 15; abundance: NA; v_gene: TRBV5-1; d_gene: NA; j_gene: TRBJ2-5; CDR3nt: TGCGCCAGCAGCCGCCCCGAAGGGGGCCAAGAGACCCAGTACTTC; CDR3aa: CASSRPEGGQETQYF
len: 15; abundance: NA; v_gene: TRBV7-3; d_gene: NA; j_gene: TRBJ1-1; CDR3nt: TGTGCCAGCAGCCTAGGATCAGGGCGAGGCACTGAAGCTTTCTTT; CDR3aa: CASSLGSGRGTEAFF
len: 13; abundance: NA; v_gene: TRBV4-1; d_gene: NA; j_gene: TRBJ2-7; CDR3nt: TGCGCCAGCAGCCCTATACAGGGTTACGAGCAGTACTTC; CDR3aa: CASSPIQGYEQYF